The 16 T cell receptor beta chains below were found in one sample sequenced in a study of shared clonotypes between healthy human individuals. Generated by immunoSEQ multiplex PCR, the TCRdb table keeps only in-frame clones and is missing some. Here the sample spans hundreds of thousands of clones, about 76% being singletons. Sequencing was done on a sample of PBMCs. These receptors were taken from a woman aged 40 to 55 in good health. Some clones in this sample may be carry-over from other donors' samples.

This clone was recorded many times. This chain uses TRBV25-1 with TRBJ1-2, with TRBD1 as a possible D gene (6 bases). Germline CDR1 reads MGHDK; CDR2 reads SYGVNS. V was pared by 2 bases and J by 4 bases, with 20 bases between. CDR3 length: 17 residues. CDR3 amino acids: CASSEEPGADSGYGYTF. The DNA for the CDR3 is TGTGCCAGCAGTGAAGAGCCAGGGGCCGATTCTGGCTATGGCTACACCTTC.

This rearrangement joins TRBV2 to TRBJ2-2; 10 positions match TRBD1. Germline lookup yields CDR1 SNHLY and CDR2 FYNNEI. Germline trimming cut 1 base from V and 4 bases from J; bases unmatched to any gene: 0. CDR3 length: 15 residues. DNA for the CDR3: TGTGCCAGCAGTGAAGGACAGGGGGCCACCGGGGAGCTGTTTTTT. This codes for CASSEGQGATGELFF.

The CDR3 is CASSLEHRVADYGYTF. The CDR3 nucleotides read TGTGCCAGCAGCTTAGAGCACAGGGTAGCTGACTATGGCTACACCTTC. The chain couples TRBV7-8 to TRBJ1-2; tentatively, D is TRBD1 (6 bases). This CDR3 contains 16 residues. The germline V gene has CDR1 SGHVS and CDR2 FQNEAQ. With 1 base removed from V and 3 bases from J, the gap between germline ends came to 15 bases.

This clone was seen once. The chain combines TRBV7-2 with TRBJ2-1; maybe TRBD1 (6 bases). This CDR3 has 15 amino acids. CDR1 and CDR2 (germline): SGHTA, FQGNSA. V was pared by 0 bases and J by 8 bases, with 14 bases between. The DNA of the CDR3 is TGTGCCAGCAGCTTAGCACTAACAGGGAGCCATGAGCAGTTCTTC. It translates to CASSLALTGSHEQFF.

The V gene is TRBV4-3, the J gene TRBJ2-1; D is ambiguous. This CDR3 has 16 residues. CDR1 is LGHNA and CDR2 is YSLEER in the germline V gene. Deletions cut 0 bases from V and 5 bases from J, with 14 bases between. The CDR3 sequence: CASSQEQVSDDNEQFF. The CDR3 coding sequence is TGCGCCAGCAGCCAAGAGCAAGTTTCGGATGACAATGAGCAGTTCTTC.

This chain connects TRBV2 to TRBJ2-6; TRBD1 agrees at 9 bases. Trimming cost V 11 bases and J 2 bases; bases outside gene matches: 7. The CDR3 extends over 15 amino acids. The germline V gene has CDR1 SNHLY and CDR2 FYNNEI. CDR3 DNA: TGTGCCTCGGGACAGGGAGGCCCTGGGGCCAACGTCCTGACTTTC. This codes for CASGQGGPGANVLTF. The full variable domain, rest sourced from reference TRBV2 and TRBJ2-6, is EPEVTQTPSHQVTQMGQEVILRCVPISNHLYFYWYRQILGQKVEFLVSFYNNEISEKSEIFDDQFSVERPDGSNFTLKIRSTKLEDSAMYFCASGQGGPGANVLTFGAGSRLTVL.

In regard to this clone: Other nucleotide sequences from this sample produce the same CDR3. The chain joins TRBV10-3 to TRBJ2-5; tentatively, D is TRBD1 or TRBD2 (5 bases each). The germline gives CDR1 ENHRY, CDR2 SYGVKD. V lost 6 bases and J lost 5, with 10 bases in between. The CDR3 contains 12 residues. The CDR3 is CAIRDRGETQYF. The CDR3 DNA reads TGTGCCATCAGAGACAGAGGGGAGACCCAGTACTTC.

The V gene is TRBV18, the J gene TRBJ1-5; D gene uncertain. The V gene lost 5 bases and the J gene lost 1 base, with 12 bases spanning the gap. Germline loops: CDR1 KGHSH, CDR2 LQKENI. The CDR3 extends over 15 amino acids. The CDR3 DNA sequence: TGTGCCAGCTCAGGCGGAGGTCCAAGCAATCAGCCCCAGCATTTT. Protein: CASSGGGPSNQPQHF. The entire variable domain, with the rest obtained from reference TRBV18 and TRBJ1-5, is as follows: NAGVMQNPRHLVRRRGQEARLRCSPMKGHSHVYWYRQLPEEGLKFMVYLQKENIIDESGMPKERFSAEFPKEGPSILRIQQVVRGDSAAYFCASSGGGPSNQPQHFGDGTRLSIL.

The J gene is TRBJ2-2, the V gene TRBV4-2, with a tentative D call TRBD2 (6 bases). The CDR3 is made up of 15 amino acids. The V end lost 4 bases, the J end lost 3 bases, and 12 bases lay between the germline ends. Germline loops: CDR1 LGHNA, CDR2 YNFKEQ. This CDR3 is CASSRGTRDTGELFF. In DNA form, the CDR3 reads TGTGCCAGCAGCCGAGGGACTCGAGACACCGGGGAGCTGTTTTTT.

This clone was picked up a small number of times. CDR3 protein: CASSSRGSGYSNQPQHF. As DNA, the CDR3 is TGTGCCAGCAGCTCTCGGGGGTCCGGCTATAGCAATCAGCCCCAGCATTTT. The J gene is TRBJ1-5, the V gene TRBV7-8; TRBD1 is a possible D gene (5 bases). Germline values: CDR1 SGHVS, CDR2 FQNEAQ. V lost 4 bases and J 0 bases, leaving 16 bases between the germline ends. The CDR3 is made up of 17 amino acids.

The rearrangement joins TRBV5-4 to TRBJ2-7; 7 bases fit TRBD1. The CDR3 length is 14 residues. The germline V gene has CDR1 SGHNT and CDR2 YYREEE (reference sequence). V lost 4 bases, J lost 0 bases, and 4 bases stayed unmatched. The CDR3 bases are TGTGCCAGCAGCCCCGGGACAGCCTCCTACGAGCAGTACTTC. This gives the protein CASSPGTASYEQYF.

In this sample, this clone turned up a few times. The chain joins TRBV29-1 to TRBJ2-2; no reliable D call. This CDR3 comprises 12 residues. Germline lookup yields CDR1 SQVTM and CDR2 ANQGSEA. Deletions cut 2 bases from V and 7 bases from J, with 8 bases between. CDR3 sequence reads: CSVELGHGELFF. The CDR3 nucleotides are TGCAGCGTTGAACTCGGGCACGGGGAGCTGTTTTTT.

As for this clone: The junction departs from germline at one end; a sequencing error may be responsible. The gene calls are TRBV7-9 and TRBJ2-7, with TRBD1 matching 9 bases. Germline CDR1 SEHNR, CDR2 FQNEAQ (reference sequence). The CDR3 contains 14 residues. The CDR3 sequence is CASSLNDRGGEQCF. The CDR3 DNA follows: TGTGCCAGCAGCTTAAATGACAGGGGGGGTGAGCAGTGCTTC. The variable domain in full, with the rest retrieved from reference TRBV7-9 and TRBJ2-7, is DTGVSQNPRHKITKRGQNVTFRCDPISEHNRLYWYRQTLGQGPEFLTYFQNEAQLEKSRLLSDRFSAERPKGSFSTLEIQRTEQGDSAMYLCASSLNDRGGEQCFGPGTRLTVT.

This clone occurred once. The rearrangement uses TRBV6-6 and TRBJ1-2; TRBD1 might be the D (5 bases). The CDR3 loop spans 16 amino acids. Germline CDR1 and CDR2: MNHNY and SVGAGI (reference sequence). Trimming stripped 2 bases from V and 4 bases from J, with 17 bases between. For the CDR3, the DNA is TGTGCCAGCAGTTACCGCCCCGACGGGGCTGGCTATGGCTACACCTTC. The encoded protein is CASSYRPDGAGYGYTF.

This clone was seen a single time. The chain joins TRBV4-1 to TRBJ2-7, with 10 bases matching TRBD2. Germline CDR1 and CDR2: MGHRA and YSYEKL. The V segment lost 3 bases and the J segment 7 bases; nucleotides outside the gene matches: 9. The CDR3 length is 15 residues. The DNA of the CDR3 is TGCGCCAGCAGCCACGCAGCGGGAGGGCCTGGAGAGCAGTACTTC. Its protein product is CASSHAAGGPGEQYF.

V and J are TRBV18 and TRBJ2-3, with 7 bases aligning to TRBD2. Germline loops: CDR1 KGHSH, CDR2 LQKENI. The CDR3 sequence is 17 residues long. V was pared by 1 base and J by 2 bases, with 9 bases of the junction left unmatched. The CDR3 DNA follows: TGTGCCAGCTCACCACGGGCGTGGGAGGGAGACACAGATACGCAGTATTTT. Protein product: CASSPRAWEGDTDTQYF.